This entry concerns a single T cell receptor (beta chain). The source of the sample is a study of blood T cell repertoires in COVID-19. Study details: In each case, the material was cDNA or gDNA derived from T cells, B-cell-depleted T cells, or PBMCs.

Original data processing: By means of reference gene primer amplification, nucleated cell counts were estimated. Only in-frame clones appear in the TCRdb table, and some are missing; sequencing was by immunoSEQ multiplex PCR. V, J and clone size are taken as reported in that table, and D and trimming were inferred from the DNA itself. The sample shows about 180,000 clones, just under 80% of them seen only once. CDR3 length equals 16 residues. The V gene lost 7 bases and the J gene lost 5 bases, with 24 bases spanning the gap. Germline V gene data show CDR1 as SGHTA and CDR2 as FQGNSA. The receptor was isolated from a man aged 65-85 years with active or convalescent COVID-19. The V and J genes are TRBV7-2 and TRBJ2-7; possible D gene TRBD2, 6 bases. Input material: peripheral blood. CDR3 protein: CASKVSRTTPEDEQYF. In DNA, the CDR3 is TGTGCCAGCAAAGTTAGCCGGACTACCCCAGAGGACGAGCAGTACTTC.